Below, 9 T cell receptor beta chains from the same sample are listed, as sequenced in a study of vaccination and CD4 T cells after COVID-19. With the Oncomine TCR Beta short-read assay, DNA from cultured CD4+ T cells was sequenced. TCRdb re-called the PCR reads with MiXCR, one entry per CDR3 protein. The table records about 10,000 distinct CDR3 sequences, over 40% of them present only once. Their cognate antigens are unknown. Specified treatment: approximately nine-day PBMC culture with coronavirus spike peptide pools or control peptides (ViraFEST assay). Sequencing input: CD4+ T cells from blood, cultured in vitro. The receptors come from a human donor who had recovered from COVID-19.

The CDR3 loop is CAISEGRLGGTEAFF. DNA for the CDR3: TGTGCCATCAGTGAGGGCAGGCTTGGGGGCACTGAAGCTTTCTTT. The V call is TRBV10-3, the J call TRBJ1-1; D is perhaps TRBD1 (5 bases). From germline, CDR1 is ENHRY and CDR2 SYGVKD. This CDR3 contains 15 residues. V was cut by 2 bases and J by 4 bases, with 14 bases left in between.

J is TRBJ1-5 and V is TRBV2; D call uncertain. CDR3 length: 16 residues. Trimming cost V 3 bases and J 0 bases, with 12 bases left between them. The V gene's germline CDR1 is SNHLY and CDR2 FYNNEI. The CDR3 region is CASSETVGISNQPQHF. The CDR3 region has the DNA TGTGCCAGCAGTGAGACCGTTGGGATTAGCAATCAGCCCCAGCATTTT.

The V call is TRBV5-1, the J call TRBJ1-2, with a weak D call TRBD1 (5 bases). V dropped 0 bases and J dropped 1 base, with 19 bases sitting between them. The germline V gene has CDR1 SGHRS and CDR2 YFSETQ. The CDR3 extends over 18 amino acids. CDR3 coding DNA: TGCGCCAGCAGCTTGGATTCGGCAGGGACCCTTCTTAACTATGGCTACACCTTC. As protein: CASSLDSAGTLLNYGYTF.

This chain connects TRBV5-1 to TRBJ2-3, with D hard to call. V was trimmed by 5 bases and J by 5 bases, leaving 6 bases between them. The CDR3 consists of 11 residues. In germline, CDR1 is SGHRS, CDR2 YFSETQ. The DNA of the CDR3 is TGCGCCAGCAGGAGTGGAGATACGCAGTATTTT. Encoded protein: CASRSGDTQYF.

This clonotype was found once. V gene TRBV5-6 combines with J gene TRBJ1-2; 9 bases line up with TRBD1. V gave up 0 bases and J gave up 4 bases; unmatched junction bases: 13. Germline-derived CDR1 and CDR2 are SGHDT and YYEEEE. This CDR3 has 18 residues. The CDR3 is CASSLAQGTGSLFYGYTF. The DNA of the CDR3 is TGTGCCAGCAGCTTGGCCCAAGGGACAGGGTCCCTTTTCTATGGCTACACCTTC.

The V gene is TRBV6-5, the J gene TRBJ2-1, with 9 bases lining up with TRBD2. The length of the CDR3 is 15 residues. Germline trimming cut 2 bases from V and 4 bases from J; bases unmatched to any gene: 3. Germline CDR1 MNHEY, CDR2 SVGAGI. The CDR3 loop is CASSYRLAVYNEQFF. For the CDR3, the DNA is TGTGCCAGCAGTTACCGACTAGCGGTTTACAATGAGCAGTTCTTC.

The rearrangement joins TRBV25-1 to TRBJ2-7; 7 positions match TRBD1. After removal of 11 bases from V and 2 bases from J, the junction contained 3 bases not matched to a gene. In germline, CDR1 is MGHDK, CDR2 SYGVNS. The CDR3 is 11 amino acids. This chain's CDR3 is CAVTGAYEQYF. CDR3 nucleotides: TGTGCCGTTACAGGGGCCTACGAGCAGTACTTC.

V and J are TRBV27 and TRBJ1-2, with D hard to call. Germline assignment: CDR1 MNHEY and CDR2 SMNVEV (reference sequence). This CDR3 is 13 amino acids long. V was cut by 7 bases and J by 0 bases, with 9 bases left in between. CDR3 loop: CASKGLANYGYTF. The CDR3 nucleotides read TGTGCCAGCAAAGGACTTGCTAACTATGGCTACACCTTC.

A few counts support this clonotype. V usage is TRBV15 and J usage is TRBJ1-2; 7 bases fit TRBD1. The CDR3 has 16 residues. The ends lost 2 bases at V and 0 bases at J; junction bases unmatched: 6. The germline V gene has CDR1 LNHNV and CDR2 YYDKDF (reference sequence). CDR3 DNA: TGTGCCACCAGCAGATCCAGGGGGGAGGCTAACTATGGCTACACCTTC. This encodes CATSRSRGEANYGYTF.